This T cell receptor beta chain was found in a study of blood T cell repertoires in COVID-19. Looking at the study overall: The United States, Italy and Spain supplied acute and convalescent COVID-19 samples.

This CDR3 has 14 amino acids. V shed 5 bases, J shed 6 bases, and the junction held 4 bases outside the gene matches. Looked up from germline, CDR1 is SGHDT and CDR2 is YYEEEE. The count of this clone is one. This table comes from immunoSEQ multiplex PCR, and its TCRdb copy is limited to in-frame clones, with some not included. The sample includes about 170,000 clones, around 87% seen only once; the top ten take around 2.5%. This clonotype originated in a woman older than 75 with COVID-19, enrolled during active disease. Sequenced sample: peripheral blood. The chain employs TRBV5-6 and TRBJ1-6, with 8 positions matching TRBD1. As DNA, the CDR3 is TGTGCCAGCAGGACCGACAGGGGTAATTCACCCCTCCACTTT. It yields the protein CASRTDRGNSPLHF.